The 24 T cell receptor beta chains given below trace back to one sample, sequenced in a study of molecular identifiers for immune sequencing clone quantification. From the PCR reads, TCRdb called clonotypes with MiXCR, one entry per CDR3 protein. Of tens of thousands of distinct CDR3 sequences listed, around 17% are singletons. The sequencing sample was made of naive CD8+ T cells from blood, with Jurkat cell RNA spiked in. The subset was: FACS-sorted CD8+CD4-CCR7+CD45RA+ naive T cells. These receptors came from a human donor in good health. Some libraries in this study had Jurkat cell RNA spiked in.

The V gene is TRBV29-1, the J gene TRBJ2-7, with 7 bases identical to TRBD1. With V trimmed by 4 bases and J by 1 base, 4 bases remained unmatched. Germline loops: CDR1 SQVTM, CDR2 ANQGSEA. CDR3 size: 13 residues. The CDR3 region has the DNA TGCAGCGTTGCTAGGGGGCTTTCCTACGAGCAGTACTTC. Its protein is CSVARGLSYEQYF.

The sample holds many counts of this clonotype. The rearrangement uses TRBV3-1 and TRBJ2-7; no clear D. Germline assignment: CDR1 LGHDT and CDR2 YNNKEL (reference sequence). The CDR3 is 13 residues long. V lost 0 bases and J 3 bases, leaving 6 bases between the germline ends. CDR3 protein: CASSQERRYEQYF. The CDR3 nucleotides read TGTGCCAGCAGCCAAGAACGTCGCTACGAGCAGTACTTC.

This clonotype was seen ten or more times. This chain links TRBV30 with TRBJ2-1; 12 bases match TRBD2. Trimming at V came to 0 bases and at J to 7 bases, leaving 4 bases not matched to a gene. The CDR3 runs to 15 residues. Per germline, CDR1 GTSNPN and CDR2 SVGIG (reference sequence). As DNA, the CDR3 is TGTGCCTGGAGTGTAGGGACTAGCGGGCGGAATGAGCAGTTCTTC. Amino acids: CAWSVGTSGRNEQFF.

This clonotype was counted a few times. The junction and the germline gene differ at one end; a read error may be behind it. The chain combines TRBV20-1 with TRBJ2-7; D gene ambiguous. Germline-derived CDR1 and CDR2 are DFQATT and SNEGSKA (reference sequence). The CDR3 covers 12 residues. The CDR3, as DNA: TGCAGTGCCAGAGATAGCTCCTACGAGCAGTACTTC. Its translation is CSARDSSYEQYF.

A word on this clonotype: Possible read error: a much larger clone is one base away. The J gene is TRBJ2-1, the V gene TRBV14; weak D call: TRBD2 (5 bases). The germline gives CDR1 SGHDN, CDR2 FVKESK. V was cut by 4 bases and J by 3 bases, with 13 bases left in between. The CDR3 length is 15 residues. This chain's CDR3 is CASSRGSGFYNEQFF. CDR3 nucleotide sequence: TGTGCCAGCAGCCGCGGCTCGGGATTCTACAATGAGCAGTTCTTC.

At least ten counts were recorded for this clonotype. V usage is TRBV24-1 and J usage is TRBJ2-5; TRBD2 is a possible D gene (6 bases). Trimming cost V 5 bases and J 3 bases, with 21 bases left between them. The CDR3 runs to 17 residues. Germline lookup yields CDR1 KGHDR and CDR2 SFDVKD. CDR3 residues: CATSASGPWGREETQYF. The CDR3 nucleotides read TGTGCCACCAGTGCCAGCGGGCCTTGGGGGAGAGAAGAGACCCAGTACTTC.

Relative to its sample, this clonotype is medium-sized. This chain's CDR3 is CASSQSEGDTQYF. The DNA for the CDR3 is TGCGCCAGCAGTCAATCGGAGGGAGATACGCAGTATTTT. The V gene is TRBV23-1, the J gene TRBJ2-3; D might be TRBD2 (6 bases). TRBV23-1 is labeled an ORF, and its function is uncertain. The CDR3 runs to 13 residues. Trimming stripped 0 bases from V and 5 bases from J, with 6 bases between.

This clonotype was seen many times. V is TRBV7-9 and J is TRBJ2-7, with D tentatively TRBD1 or TRBD2 (5 bases each). CDR3 length: 14 residues. Trimming took off 5 bases at V and 12 bases at J, with 23 bases between the two ends. Germline CDR1 SEHNR, CDR2 FQNEAQ (reference sequence). The CDR3 loop is CASSQDGPGPQGYF. CDR3 bases: TGTGCCAGCAGCCAAGACGGCCCGGGGCCTCAAGGGTACTTC.

This clonotype came up a few times. The chain carries TRBV5-6 and TRBJ2-5; tentatively, D is TRBD1 (6 bases). Looked up from germline, CDR1 is SGHDT and CDR2 is YYEEEE. This CDR3 has 15 amino acids. V was pared by 4 bases and J by 5 bases, with 18 bases between. The CDR3 bases are TGTGCCAGCAGCACAGGGACACGCTTGGGGGAGACCCAGTACTTC. It specifies CASSTGTRLGETQYF.

This clonotype was counted many times. The V call is TRBV30, the J call TRBJ2-1; 11 bases fit TRBD2. The junction had 5 bases not matched to a gene; V was cut back by 5 bases and J by 5 bases. Germline lookup yields CDR1 GTSNPN and CDR2 SVGIG (reference sequence). This CDR3 region has 14 residues. As DNA, the CDR3 is TGTGCCTGGGGGACTAGCGGACTCCACAATGAGCAGTTCTTC. This codes for CAWGTSGLHNEQFF.

This clonotype was counted ten times or more. The rearrangement uses TRBV7-9 and TRBJ2-1; 11 bases are a match to TRBD2. Unmatched junction bases numbered 10, after V lost 3 bases and J lost 3 bases. CDR1 and CDR2 from the germline V gene are SEHNR and FQNEAQ (reference sequence). CDR3 size: 18 residues. The CDR3 reads CASSFPTSGETSYNEQFF. CDR3 nucleotide sequence: TGTGCCAGCAGCTTCCCGACTAGCGGGGAAACCAGCTACAATGAGCAGTTCTTC.

On this clonotype: Sequence at one end of the junction differs from germline and may be a read error. V is TRBV11-3 and J is TRBJ2-7, with D possibly being TRBD1 or TRBD2 (5 bases each). Looked up from germline, CDR1 is SGHNT and CDR2 is YENEEA. This CDR3 is built from 12 residues. CDR3 bases: TGTGCCAGCACCCTGCGAGGGGACGAGCAGTGCTTC. It translates to CASTLRGDEQCF.

This clonotype is a singleton in its sample. A read error is possible here, since a much larger clone lies one base away. This chain uses TRBV27 with TRBJ1-5, with D uncertain. CDR1 is MNHEY, CDR2 SMNVEV, per germline (reference sequence). The CDR3 contains 15 residues. Between the trimmed V and J ends, which lost 2 bases and 1 base, there was a span of 9 bases. The CDR3 region is CASSLRFSSNQPQHF. CDR3 coding DNA: TGTGCCAGCAGTTTACGCTTCAGCAGCAATCAGCCCCAGCATTTT.

This clonotype was detected many times. The rearrangement joins TRBV7-3 to TRBJ2-1, with no clear D. Trimming removed 5 bases from V and 0 bases from J, with 5 bases in between. The CDR3 extends over 13 amino acids. Germline V lookup: CDR1 SGHTA, CDR2 FQGTGA. The CDR3 DNA reads as TGTGCCAGCAGCCTCGACTCCTACAATGAGCAGTTCTTC. Protein: CASSLDSYNEQFF.

This clonotype has ten or more counts. The chain couples TRBV27 to TRBJ2-7, with 7 bases aligning to TRBD1. The CDR3 is made up of 12 amino acids. The V gene end was trimmed by 8 bases and the J gene end by 2 bases; junction bases not matched to a gene: 3. Germline V gene data show CDR1 as MNHEY and CDR2 as SMNVEV (reference sequence). DNA for the CDR3: TGTGCCAGCGGGACAGCCACCTACGAGCAGTACTTC. This translates into CASGTATYEQYF.

This clonotype was recorded at least ten times. This chain links TRBV6-2 or TRBV6-3 with TRBJ2-7, with D perhaps TRBD2 (7 bases). CDR1 is MNHEY, CDR2 SVGEGT, per germline. The CDR3 is 17 residues long. Trimming removed 2 bases at V and 2 bases at J, with 19 bases between. Here the CDR3 reads CASSYALFAGAAYEQYF. DNA of the CDR3: TGTGCCAGCAGTTACGCTTTGTTCGCGGGGGCCGCCTACGAGCAGTACTTC.

This clonotype was observed many times. The junction and the germline gene differ at one end; a read error may be behind it. This rearrangement joins TRBV27 to TRBJ2-5; D is uncertain. The CDR3 extends over 16 amino acids. CDR1 and CDR2 (germline): MNHEY, SMNVEV (reference sequence). In DNA form, the CDR3 reads TGTGCCAGCAGTTTACGCCTCGCAAGGTACCAAGATACCCAGTACTTC. Amino acids: CASSLRLARYQDTQYF.

Comments on this clonotype: A read error may account for a junction end that differs from germline. This chain connects TRBV29-1 to TRBJ2-1, with D perhaps matching TRBD2 (5 bases). Germline V gene sequence: CDR1 SQVTM, CDR2 ANQGSEA. There are 14 residues in the CDR3. The DNA for the CDR3 is TGCAGCGTTGTATCCGGGATCAACTACAATGAGCAGCTCTTC. The encoded protein is CSVVSGINYNEQLF.

Notes on this clonotype: Given a much more abundant clone one base away, this may be a read error. The final CDR3 position lacks the conserved phenylalanine or tryptophan, pointing to a likely read error. This chain connects TRBV30 to TRBJ1-2, with 9 positions matching TRBD1. The trim removed 1 base at V and 4 bases at J, leaving 10 bases unmatched. Germline V lookup: CDR1 GTSNPN, CDR2 SVGIG (reference sequence). The CDR3 length is 16 residues. Written as DNA, the CDR3 is TGTGCCTGGAGTGCCCCGACAGGGGGTCTGAGCTATGGCTACACCCTC. Translated: CAWSAPTGGLSYGYTL.

With respect to this clonotype: The junction departs from germline at one end; a sequencing error may be responsible. The chain joins TRBV15 to TRBJ1-4; maybe TRBD1 (5 bases). Germline CDR1 and CDR2: LNHNV and YYDKDF (reference sequence). The CDR3 spans 13 residues. The DNA for the CDR3 is TGTGCCACGGGTCTATTTCGGGGCGAAAAACAGTTGTTT. Translating gives CATGLFRGEKQLF.

This clonotype was seen a few times. The gene calls are TRBV30 and TRBJ1-2, with 7 bases lining up with TRBD1. The germline gives CDR1 GTSNPN, CDR2 SVGIG (reference sequence). This CDR3 is built from 15 residues. V was clipped by 3 bases and J by 2 bases; unmatched bases: 9. CDR3 sequence reads: CAWRTSGQPNYGYTF. In DNA form, the CDR3 reads TGTGCCTGGAGGACCTCGGGACAGCCCAACTATGGCTACACCTTC.

This chain connects TRBV6-5 to TRBJ1-5, with a possible D match to TRBD1 (6 bases). Germline V CDR1 and CDR2: MNHEY, SVGAGI. Deletions cut 0 bases from V and 1 base from J, with 25 bases between. This CDR3 has 21 residues. The CDR3 protein is CASSYSTRGARVTGSNQPQHF. In DNA form, the CDR3 reads TGTGCCAGCAGTTACTCCACCCGGGGGGCGCGAGTTACGGGGAGCAATCAGCCCCAGCATTTT.

Concerning this clonotype itself: A single base separates this from a much larger clone, so it may be a read error. The CDR3 sequence: CAWRTGGCEQYF. DNA of the CDR3: TGTGCCTGGAGGACGGGCGGGTGCGAGCAGTACTTC. This chain connects TRBV30 to TRBJ2-7, with D possibly matching TRBD2 (5 bases). V shed 3 bases and J shed 6 bases, with 12 bases lying between them. This CDR3 region has 12 residues. From germline, CDR1 is GTSNPN and CDR2 SVGIG (reference sequence).

This clonotype appeared many times. This chain connects TRBV5-1 to TRBJ2-7; D tentatively fits TRBD1 or TRBD2 (5 bases each). This CDR3 has 14 residues. Germline V lookup: CDR1 SGHRS, CDR2 YFSETQ. Deletions cut 4 bases from V and 0 bases from J, with 11 bases between. CDR3 sequence: CASSPRGSSYEQYF. The CDR3 DNA reads TGCGCCAGCAGCCCACGGGGCAGCTCCTACGAGCAGTACTTC.